This record covers a single T cell receptor beta chain. Antigen specificity is unknown. This sample was taken from a study of T cells after yellow fever vaccination. About the study: Preparation of fractions with low cell numbers was performed using SMART-Seq v4 Ultra Low Input.

The V end lost 2 bases, the J end lost 6 bases, and 17 bases lay between the germline ends. The CDR3 loop spans 16 amino acids. Germline CDR1 SGHTA, CDR2 FQGNSA. TCRdb fed the 5' RACE reads into MiXCR, producing one record per CDR3 protein. The table includes roughly 400,000 distinct CDR3 sequences, roughly a sixth detected once. The study's findings and limits: The presence of abundant clonotypes contaminating from the bulk population was possible in FACS-sorted repertoires. Booster samples showed a return of most primary-vaccination clones (under 97% CD4, around 88% CD8). Faster peaking, at day 5 versus 15, marked a secondary response that was weaker.

The clonotype originates from a young man who received the YFV17D yellow fever vaccine. The rearrangement links TRBV7-2 to TRBJ2-1; possibly TRBD1 or TRBD2 for D (6 bases each). This material consisted of PBMCs, taken before the yellow fever booster vaccination. The CDR3 bases are TGTGCCAGCAGCTTAAGGATGGGGGGACACGTCAATGAGCAGTTCTTC. This sequence encodes CASSLRMGGHVNEQFF.